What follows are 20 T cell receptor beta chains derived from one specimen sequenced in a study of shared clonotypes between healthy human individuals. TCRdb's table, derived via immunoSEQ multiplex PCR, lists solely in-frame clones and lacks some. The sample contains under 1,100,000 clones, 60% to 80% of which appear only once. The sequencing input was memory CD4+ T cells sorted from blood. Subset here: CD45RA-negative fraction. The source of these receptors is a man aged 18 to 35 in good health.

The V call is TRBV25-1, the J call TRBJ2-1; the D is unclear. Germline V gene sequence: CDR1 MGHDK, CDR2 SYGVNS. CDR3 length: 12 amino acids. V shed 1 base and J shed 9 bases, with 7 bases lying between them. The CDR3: CASSELTSEQFF. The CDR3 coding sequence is TGTGCCAGCAGTGAATTGACCAGTGAGCAGTTCTTC.

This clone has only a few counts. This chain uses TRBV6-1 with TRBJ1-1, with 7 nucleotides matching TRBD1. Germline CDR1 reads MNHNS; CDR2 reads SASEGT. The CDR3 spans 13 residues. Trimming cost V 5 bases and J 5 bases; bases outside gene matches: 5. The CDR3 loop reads CASSRIQGTEAFF. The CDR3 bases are TGTGCCAGCAGTCGTATACAGGGGACTGAAGCTTTCTTT.

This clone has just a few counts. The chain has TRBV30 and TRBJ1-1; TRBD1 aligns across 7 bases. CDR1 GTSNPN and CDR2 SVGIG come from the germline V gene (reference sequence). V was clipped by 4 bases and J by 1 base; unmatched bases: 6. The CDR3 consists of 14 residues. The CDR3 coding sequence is TGTGCCTGGACCTATCGGGACAGGAACACTGAAGCTTTCTTT. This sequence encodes CAWTYRDRNTEAFF.

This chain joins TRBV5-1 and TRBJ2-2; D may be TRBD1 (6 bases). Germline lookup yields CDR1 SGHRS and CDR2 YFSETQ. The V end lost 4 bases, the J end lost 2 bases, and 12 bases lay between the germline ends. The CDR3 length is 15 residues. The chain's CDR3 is CASSPGHFNTGELFF. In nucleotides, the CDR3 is TGCGCCAGCAGCCCGGGACACTTCAACACCGGGGAGCTGTTTTTT.

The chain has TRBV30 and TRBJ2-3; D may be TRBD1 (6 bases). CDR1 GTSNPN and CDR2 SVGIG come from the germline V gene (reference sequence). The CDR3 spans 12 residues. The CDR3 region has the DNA TGTGCGAGGGGGTGGGGCACAGATACGCAGTATTTT. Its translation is CARGWGTDTQYF.

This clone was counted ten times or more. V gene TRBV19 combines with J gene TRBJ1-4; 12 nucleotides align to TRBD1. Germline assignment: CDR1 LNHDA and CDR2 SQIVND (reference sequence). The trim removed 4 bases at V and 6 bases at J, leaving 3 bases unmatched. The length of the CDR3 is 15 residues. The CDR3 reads CASSTGTGGYEKLFF. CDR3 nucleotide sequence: TGTGCCAGTAGTACTGGGACAGGGGGCTATGAAAAACTGTTTTTT.

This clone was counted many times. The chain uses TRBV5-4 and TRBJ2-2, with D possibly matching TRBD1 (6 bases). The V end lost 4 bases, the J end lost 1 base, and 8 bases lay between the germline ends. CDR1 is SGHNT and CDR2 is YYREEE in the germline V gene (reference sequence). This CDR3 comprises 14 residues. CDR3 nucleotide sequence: TGTGCCAGCAGCCCACAGGGGAACACCGGGGAGCTGTTTTTT. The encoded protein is CASSPQGNTGELFF.

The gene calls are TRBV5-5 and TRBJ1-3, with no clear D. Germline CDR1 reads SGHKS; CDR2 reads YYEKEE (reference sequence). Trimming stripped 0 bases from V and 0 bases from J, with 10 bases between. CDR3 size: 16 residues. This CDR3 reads CASSLDRRTSGNTIYF. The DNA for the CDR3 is TGTGCCAGCAGCTTGGATCGCAGGACCTCTGGAAACACCATATATTTT.

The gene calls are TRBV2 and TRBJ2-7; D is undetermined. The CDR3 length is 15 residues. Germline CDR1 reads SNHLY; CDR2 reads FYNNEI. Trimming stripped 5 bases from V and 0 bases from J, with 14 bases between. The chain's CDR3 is CASSIRLTLSYEQYF. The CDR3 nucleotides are TGTGCCAGCAGTATCAGGCTAACGCTCTCCTACGAGCAGTACTTC.

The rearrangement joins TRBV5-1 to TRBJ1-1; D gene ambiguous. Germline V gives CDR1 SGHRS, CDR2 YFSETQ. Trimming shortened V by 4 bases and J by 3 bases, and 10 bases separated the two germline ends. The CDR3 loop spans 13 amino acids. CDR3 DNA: TGCGCCAGCAGCGGGGTTTCAGACACTGAAGCTTTCTTT. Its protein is CASSGVSDTEAFF.

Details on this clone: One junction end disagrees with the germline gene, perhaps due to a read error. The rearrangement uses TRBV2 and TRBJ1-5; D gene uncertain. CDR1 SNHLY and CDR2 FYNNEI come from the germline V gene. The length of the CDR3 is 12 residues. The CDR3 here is CASSLPNQPQHF. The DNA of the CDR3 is TGTGCCAGCAGTTTACCGAATCAACCCCAGCATTTT. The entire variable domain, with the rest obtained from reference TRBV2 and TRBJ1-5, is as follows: EPEVTQTPSHQVTQMGQEVILRCVPISNHLYFYWYRQILGQKVEFLVSFYNNEISEKSEIFDDQFSVERPDGSNFTLKIRSTKLEDSAMYFCASSLPNQPQHFGDGTRLSIL.

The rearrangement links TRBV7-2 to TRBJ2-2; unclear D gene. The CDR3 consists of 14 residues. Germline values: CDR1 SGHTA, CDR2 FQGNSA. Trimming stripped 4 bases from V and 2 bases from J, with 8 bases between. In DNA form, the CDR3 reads TGTGCCAGCAGCTCCGGCATTAACACCGGGGAGCTGTTTTTT. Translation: CASSSGINTGELFF.

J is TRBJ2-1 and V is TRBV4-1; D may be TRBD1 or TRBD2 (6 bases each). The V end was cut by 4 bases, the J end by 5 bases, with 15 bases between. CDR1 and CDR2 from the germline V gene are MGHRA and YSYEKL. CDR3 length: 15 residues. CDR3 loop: CASSLGGLGDNEQFF. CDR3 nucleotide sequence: TGCGCCAGCAGCCTAGGGGGACTTGGTGACAATGAGCAGTTCTTC.

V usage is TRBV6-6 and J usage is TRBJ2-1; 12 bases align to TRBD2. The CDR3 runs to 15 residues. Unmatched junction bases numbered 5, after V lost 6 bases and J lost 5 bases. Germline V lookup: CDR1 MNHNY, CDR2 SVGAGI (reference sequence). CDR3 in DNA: TGTGCCAGCAGGACTAGCGGGAGCCCCAACAATGAGCAGTTCTTC. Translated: CASRTSGSPNNEQFF.

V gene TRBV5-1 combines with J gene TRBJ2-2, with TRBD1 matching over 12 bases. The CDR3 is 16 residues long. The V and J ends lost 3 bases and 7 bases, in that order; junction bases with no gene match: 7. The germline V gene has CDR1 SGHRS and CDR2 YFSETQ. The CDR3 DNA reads TGCGCCAGCAGCTCACCGGGACAGGGGGCAAGCGGGGAGCTGTTTTTT. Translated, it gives CASSSPGQGASGELFF.

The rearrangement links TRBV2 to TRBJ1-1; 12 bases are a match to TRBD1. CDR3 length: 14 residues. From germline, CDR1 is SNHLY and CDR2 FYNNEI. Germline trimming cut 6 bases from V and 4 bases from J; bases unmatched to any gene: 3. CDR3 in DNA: TGTGCCAGCAGCGGGACAGGGGGCGTCACTGAAGCTTTCTTT. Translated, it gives CASSGTGGVTEAFF.

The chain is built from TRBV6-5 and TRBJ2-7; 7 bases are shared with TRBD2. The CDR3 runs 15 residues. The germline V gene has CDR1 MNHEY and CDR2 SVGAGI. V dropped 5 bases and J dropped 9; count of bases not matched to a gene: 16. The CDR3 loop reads CASSQAGAQIRVQYF. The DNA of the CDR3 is TGTGCCAGCAGTCAGGCGGGAGCCCAAATACGGGTGCAGTACTTC.

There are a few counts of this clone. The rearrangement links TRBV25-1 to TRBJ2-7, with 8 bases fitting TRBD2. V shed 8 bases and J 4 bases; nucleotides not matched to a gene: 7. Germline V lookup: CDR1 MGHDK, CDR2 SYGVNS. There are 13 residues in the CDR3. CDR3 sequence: CASPPQREYEQYF. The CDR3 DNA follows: TGTGCCAGCCCCCCCCAGCGGGAGTACGAGCAGTACTTC.

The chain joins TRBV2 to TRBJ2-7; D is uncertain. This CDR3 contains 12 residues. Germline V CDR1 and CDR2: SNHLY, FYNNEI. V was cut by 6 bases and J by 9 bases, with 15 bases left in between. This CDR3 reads CASRLPNGRQYF. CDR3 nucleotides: TGTGCCAGCAGACTTCCCAATGGTCGGCAGTACTTC.

The CDR3 reads CASSSRDRVNSPLHF. The CDR3 coding sequence is TGTGCCAGCAGTAGCCGGGACAGGGTCAATTCACCCCTCCACTTT. The chain links TRBV6-1 to TRBJ1-6; 9 bases align to TRBD1. Germline V gene sequence: CDR1 MNHNS, CDR2 SASEGT. The CDR3 length is 15 residues. V was pared by 5 bases and J by 7 bases, with 6 bases of the junction left unmatched.